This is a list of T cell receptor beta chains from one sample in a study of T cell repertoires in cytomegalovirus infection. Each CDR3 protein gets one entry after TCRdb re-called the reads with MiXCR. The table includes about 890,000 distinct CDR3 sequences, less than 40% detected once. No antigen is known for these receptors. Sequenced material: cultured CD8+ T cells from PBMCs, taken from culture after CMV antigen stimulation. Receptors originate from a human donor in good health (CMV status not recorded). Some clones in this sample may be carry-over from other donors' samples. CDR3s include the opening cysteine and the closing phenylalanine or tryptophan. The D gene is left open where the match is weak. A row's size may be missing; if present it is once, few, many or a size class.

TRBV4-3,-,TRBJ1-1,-,CASSQETGLGTEAFF,TGCGCCAGCAGCCAAGAAACAGGGCTGGGCACTGAAGCTTTCTTT
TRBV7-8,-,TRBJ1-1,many,CASSLQSSRFTEAFF,TGTGCCAGCAGCTTACAATCGTCGCGGTTCACTGAAGCTTTCTTT
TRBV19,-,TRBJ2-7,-,CASSPLAGFEQYF,TGTGCCAGTAGCCCCTTGGCAGGGTTCGAGCAGTACTTC
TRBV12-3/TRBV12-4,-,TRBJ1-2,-,CASTPTLTYGYTF,TGTGCCAGCACCCCGACGTTAACCTATGGCTACACCTTC
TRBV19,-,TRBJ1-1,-,CASSIVGGVNTEAFF,TGTGCCAGTAGTATAGTGGGGGGAGTGAACACTGAAGCTTTCTTT
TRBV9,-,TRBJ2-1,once,CASSVDGAYNEQFF,TGTGCCAGCAGCGTAGACGGGGCCTACAATGAGCAGTTCTTC
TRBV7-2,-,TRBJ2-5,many,CASSLAGGFQETQYF,TGTGCCAGCAGCTTAGCGGGGGGCTTCCAAGAGACCCAGTACTTC
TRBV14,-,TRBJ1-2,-,CASSQAIGGGAYGYTF,TGTGCCAGCAGCCAAGCAATCGGGGGAGGGGCCTATGGCTACACCTTC
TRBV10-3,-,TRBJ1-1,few,CAIREGENTEAFF,TGTGCCATCAGAGAGGGGGAGAACACTGAAGCTTTCTTT
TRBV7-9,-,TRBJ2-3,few,CASSFIPHTDTQYF,TGTGCCAGCAGCTTCATACCCCACACAGATACGCAGTATTTT
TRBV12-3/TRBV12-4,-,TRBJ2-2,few,CASSFEAGINTGELFF,TGTGCCAGCAGTTTCGAGGCGGGGATAAACACCGGGGAGCTGTTTTTT
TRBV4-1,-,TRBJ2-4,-,CASSQEGRENIQYF,TGCGCCAGCAGCCAAGAAGGCAGGGAAAACATTCAGTACTTC
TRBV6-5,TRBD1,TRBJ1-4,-,CASSRGPGGIEKLFF,TGTGCCAGCAGCCGGGGGCCAGGGGGCATCGAAAAACTGTTTTTT
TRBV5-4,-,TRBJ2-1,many,CASSLVTYNEQFF,TGTGCCAGCAGCTTAGTAACTTACAATGAGCAGTTCTTC
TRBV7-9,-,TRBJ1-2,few,CASSLDRAYYGYTF,TGTGCCAGCAGCTTAGATAGGGCCTACTATGGCTACACCTTC
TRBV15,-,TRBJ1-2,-,CATSSTVEGREEWNGYTF,TGTGCCACCAGCAGTACAGTGGAGGGGAGGGAGGAATGGAATGGCTACACCTTC
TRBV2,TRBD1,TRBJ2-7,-,CASSWTGKSDEQYF,TGTGCCAGCAGCTGGACAGGGAAATCGGACGAGCAGTACTTC
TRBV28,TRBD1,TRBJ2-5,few,CASSLRQGVLDHSLETQYF,TGTGCCAGCAGTTTGAGACAGGGGGTCTTGGATCACTCTTTAGAGACCCAGTACTTC
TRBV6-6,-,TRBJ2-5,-,CASSYLRESERGEETQYF,TGTGCCAGCAGTTACCTGAGGGAAAGTGAAAGAGGGGAAGAGACCCAGTACTTC
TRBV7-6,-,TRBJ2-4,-,CASSLADAKNIQYF,TGTGCCAGCAGCTTAGCGGATGCCAAAAACATTCAGTACTTC
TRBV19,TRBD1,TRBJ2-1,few,CASSDRVVSYNEQFF,TGTGCCAGTAGTGACAGGGTAGTCTCCTACAATGAGCAGTTCTTC
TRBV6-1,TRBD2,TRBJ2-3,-,CASSYALAGTDTQYF,TGTGCCAGCAGTTACGCGCTAGCGGGCACAGATACGCAGTATTTT
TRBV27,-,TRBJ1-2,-,CASSLGGQPFYGYTF,TGTGCCAGCAGTTTAGGCGGCCAGCCCTTCTATGGCTACACCTTC
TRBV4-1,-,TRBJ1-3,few,CASSQVVTAGNTIYF,TGCGCCAGCAGCCAAGTGGTGACAGCTGGAAACACCATATATTTT
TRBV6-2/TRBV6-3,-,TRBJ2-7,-,CASSYPRDAIEQYF,TGTGCCAGCAGTTACCCCCGAGATGCTATCGAGCAGTACTTC
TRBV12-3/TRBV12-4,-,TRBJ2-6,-,CASSHGGANVLTF,TGTGCCAGCAGCCACGGTGGGGCCAACGTCCTGACTTTC
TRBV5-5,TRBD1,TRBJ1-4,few,CASSVGQRNEKLFF,TGTGCCAGCAGTGTGGGACAGCGTAATGAAAAACTGTTTTTT
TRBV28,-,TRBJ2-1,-,CASSPGDSPYNEQFF,TGTGCCAGCAGCCCGGGGGACAGTCCGTACAATGAGCAGTTCTTC
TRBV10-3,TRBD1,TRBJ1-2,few,CATGQATGYTF,TGTGCCACTGGACAGGCGACAGGCTACACCTTC
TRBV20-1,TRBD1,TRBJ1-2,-,CSAARTGVYGYTF,TGCAGTGCTGCCCGGACAGGAGTTTATGGCTACACCTTC
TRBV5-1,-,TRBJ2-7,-,CASSWPGQGYEQYF,TGCGCCAGCAGCTGGCCGGGACAAGGCTACGAGCAGTACTTC
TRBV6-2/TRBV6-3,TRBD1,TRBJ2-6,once,CASSTTGGWSGANVLTF,TGTGCCAGCAGCACTACAGGGGGCTGGTCTGGGGCCAACGTCCTGACTTTC
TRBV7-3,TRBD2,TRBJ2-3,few,CASSLGGEKYF,TGTGCCAGCAGCTTAGGGGGGGAGAAGTATTTT
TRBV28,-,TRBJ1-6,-,CASSSAPPESYNSPLHF,TGTGCCAGCAGTTCTGCGCCCCCCGAAAGCTATAATTCACCCCTCCACTTT
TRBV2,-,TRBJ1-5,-,CASSEDQGKGPQHF,TGTGCCAGCAGTGAAGATCAGGGGAAAGGGCCCCAGCATTTT
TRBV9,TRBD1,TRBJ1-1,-,CASSVVEGAETEAFF,TGTGCCAGCAGCGTAGTCGAGGGGGCCGAGACTGAAGCTTTCTTT
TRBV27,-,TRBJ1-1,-,CASSLSETGYTEAFF,TGTGCCAGCAGTTTATCGGAAACAGGGTACACTGAAGCTTTCTTT
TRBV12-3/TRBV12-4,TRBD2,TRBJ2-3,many,CASTLLGLAGTDTQYF,TGTGCCAGCACCCTACTTGGACTAGCGGGCACAGATACGCAGTATTTT
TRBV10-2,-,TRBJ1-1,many,CASSVTGRNTEAFF,TGCGCCAGCAGTGTTACAGGCCGGAACACTGAAGCTTTCTTT
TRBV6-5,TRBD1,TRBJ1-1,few,CASSNHRGLDAEAFF,TGTGCCAGCAGTAATCACAGGGGGCTGGACGCTGAAGCTTTCTTT
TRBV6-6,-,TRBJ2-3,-,CASEQSDTQYF,TGTGCCAGCGAGCAGTCGGATACGCAGTATTTT
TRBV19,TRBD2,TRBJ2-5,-,CASSLIDGLAGQETQYF,TGTGCCAGTAGTCTAATAGATGGACTAGCGGGACAAGAGACCCAGTACTTC
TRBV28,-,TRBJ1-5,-,CASSLIGAAQPQHF,TGTGCCAGCAGTTTGATTGGGGCGGCTCAGCCCCAGCATTTT
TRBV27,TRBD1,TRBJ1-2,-,CASSLSTGAYGYTF,TGTGCCAGCAGTTTATCGACAGGGGCCTATGGCTACACCTTC
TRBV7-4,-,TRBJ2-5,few,CASSSDTQETQYF,TGTGCCAGCAGCTCGGACACCCAAGAGACCCAGTACTTC
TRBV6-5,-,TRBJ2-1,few,CASSYGTPYNEQFF,TGTGCCAGCAGTTACGGGACACCTTACAATGAGCAGTTCTTC
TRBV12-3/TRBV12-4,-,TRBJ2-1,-,CASSLVGEVVVQFF,TGTGCCAGCAGTTTAGTAGGTGAGGTGGTAGTGCAGTTCTTC
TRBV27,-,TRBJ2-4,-,CASSPQGHKNIQYF,TGTGCCAGCAGTCCCCAGGGGCACAAAAACATTCAGTACTTC
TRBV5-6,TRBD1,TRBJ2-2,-,CASGPEAGGVQDTGELFF,TGTGCCAGCGGTCCTGAGGCAGGGGGCGTCCAGGACACCGGGGAGCTGTTTTTT
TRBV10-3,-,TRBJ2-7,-,CAIRTNSYEQYF,TGTGCCATCAGGACAAACTCCTACGAGCAGTACTTC
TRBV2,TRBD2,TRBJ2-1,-,CASSGTSGRNEQFF,TGTGCCAGCAGTGGGACTAGCGGGAGAAATGAGCAGTTCTTC
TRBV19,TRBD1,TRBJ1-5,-,CASRDRTNQPQHF,TGTGCCAGCCGGGACAGGACTAATCAGCCCCAGCATTTT
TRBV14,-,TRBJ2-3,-,CASSQVGWEGGTDTQYF,TGTGCCAGCAGCCAAGTTGGCTGGGAGGGGGGCACAGATACGCAGTATTTT